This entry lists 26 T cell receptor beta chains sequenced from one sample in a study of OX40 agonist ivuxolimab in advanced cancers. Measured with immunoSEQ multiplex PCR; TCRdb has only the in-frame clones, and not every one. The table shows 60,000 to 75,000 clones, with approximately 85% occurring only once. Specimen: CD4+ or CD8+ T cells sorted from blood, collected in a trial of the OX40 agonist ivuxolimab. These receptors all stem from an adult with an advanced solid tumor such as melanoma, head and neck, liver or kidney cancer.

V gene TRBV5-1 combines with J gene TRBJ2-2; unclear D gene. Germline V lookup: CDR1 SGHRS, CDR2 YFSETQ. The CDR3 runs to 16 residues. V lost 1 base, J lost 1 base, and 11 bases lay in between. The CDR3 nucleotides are TGCGCCAGCAGCTTGACCGAAAACAGGAACACCGGGGAGCTGTTTTTT. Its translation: CASSLTENRNTGELFF.

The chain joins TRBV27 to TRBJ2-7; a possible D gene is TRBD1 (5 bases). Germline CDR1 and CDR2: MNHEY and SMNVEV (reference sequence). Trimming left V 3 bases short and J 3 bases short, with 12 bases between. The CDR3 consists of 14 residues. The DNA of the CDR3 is TGTGCCAGCAGTTTTAGGGGCGGATACTACGAGCAGTACTTC. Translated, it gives CASSFRGGYYEQYF.

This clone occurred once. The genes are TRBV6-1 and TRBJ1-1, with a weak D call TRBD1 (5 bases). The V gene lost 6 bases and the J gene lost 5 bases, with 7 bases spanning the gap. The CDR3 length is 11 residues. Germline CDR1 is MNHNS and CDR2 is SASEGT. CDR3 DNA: TGTGCCAGCAGCGAGGGGACTGAAGCTTTCTTT. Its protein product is CASSEGTEAFF.

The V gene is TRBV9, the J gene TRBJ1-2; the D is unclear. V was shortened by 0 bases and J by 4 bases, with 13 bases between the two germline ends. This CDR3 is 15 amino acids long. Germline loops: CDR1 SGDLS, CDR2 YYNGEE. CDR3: CASSVDGRGSYGYTF. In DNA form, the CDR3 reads TGTGCCAGCAGCGTAGATGGCCGCGGATCCTATGGCTACACCTTC.

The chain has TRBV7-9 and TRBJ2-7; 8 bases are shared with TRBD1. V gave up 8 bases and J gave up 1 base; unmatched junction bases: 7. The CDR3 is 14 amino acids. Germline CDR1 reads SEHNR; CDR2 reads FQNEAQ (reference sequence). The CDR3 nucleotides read TGTGCCAGCTCTACCGGGACAGGTTCCTACGAGCAGTACTTC. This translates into CASSTGTGSYEQYF.

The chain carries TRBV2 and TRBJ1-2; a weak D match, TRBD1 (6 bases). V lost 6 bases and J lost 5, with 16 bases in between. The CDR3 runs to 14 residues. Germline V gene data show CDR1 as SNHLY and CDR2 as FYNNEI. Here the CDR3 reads CASREGVSGYGYTF. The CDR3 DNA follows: TGTGCCAGCAGAGAGGGGGTATCCGGGTATGGCTACACCTTC.

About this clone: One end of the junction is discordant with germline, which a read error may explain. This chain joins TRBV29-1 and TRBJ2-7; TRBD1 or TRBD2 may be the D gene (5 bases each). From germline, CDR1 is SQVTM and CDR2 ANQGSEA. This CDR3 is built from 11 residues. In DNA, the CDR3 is TGCAGCGCCGGGACGGTCTACAAGCAGTACTTC. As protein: CSAGTVYKQYF.

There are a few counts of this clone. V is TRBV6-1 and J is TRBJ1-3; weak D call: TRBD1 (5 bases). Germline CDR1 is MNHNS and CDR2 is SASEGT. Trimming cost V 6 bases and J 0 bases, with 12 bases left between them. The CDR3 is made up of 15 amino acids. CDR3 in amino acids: CASSRDPSSGNTIYF. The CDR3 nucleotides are TGTGCCAGCAGCCGGGACCCATCCTCTGGAAACACCATATATTTT.

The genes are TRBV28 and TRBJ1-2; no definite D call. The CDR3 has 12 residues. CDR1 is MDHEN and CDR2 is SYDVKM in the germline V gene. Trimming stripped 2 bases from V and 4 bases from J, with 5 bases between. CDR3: CASSLRGYGYTF. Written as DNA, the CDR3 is TGTGCCAGCAGTTTACGGGGCTATGGCTACACCTTC.

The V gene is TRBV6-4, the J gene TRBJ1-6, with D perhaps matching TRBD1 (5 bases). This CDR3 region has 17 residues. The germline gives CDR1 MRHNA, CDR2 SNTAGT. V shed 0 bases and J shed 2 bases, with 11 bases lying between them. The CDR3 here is CASSDSGKGTYNSPLHF. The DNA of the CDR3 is TGTGCCAGCAGTGACTCGGGAAAGGGGACCTATAATTCACCCCTCCACTTT.

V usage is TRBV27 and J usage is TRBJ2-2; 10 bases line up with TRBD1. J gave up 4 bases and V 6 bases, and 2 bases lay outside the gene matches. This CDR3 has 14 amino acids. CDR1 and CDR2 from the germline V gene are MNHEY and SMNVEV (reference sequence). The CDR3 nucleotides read TGTGCCAGCAGGAGGACAGGGGGCACCGGGGAGCTGTTTTTT. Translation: CASRRTGGTGELFF.

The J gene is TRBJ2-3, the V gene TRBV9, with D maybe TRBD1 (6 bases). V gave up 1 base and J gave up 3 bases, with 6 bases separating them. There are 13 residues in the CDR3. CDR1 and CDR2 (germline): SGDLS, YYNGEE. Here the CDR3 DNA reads TGTGCCAGCAGCGTAAGGGGGACAGATACGCAGTATTTT. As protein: CASSVRGTDTQYF.

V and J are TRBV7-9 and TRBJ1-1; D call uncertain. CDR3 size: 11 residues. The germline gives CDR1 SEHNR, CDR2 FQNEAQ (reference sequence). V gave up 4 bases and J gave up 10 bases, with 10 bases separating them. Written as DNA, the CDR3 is TGTGCCAGCAGCTCCTTATGGGGAGCTTTCTTT. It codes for CASSSLWGAFF.

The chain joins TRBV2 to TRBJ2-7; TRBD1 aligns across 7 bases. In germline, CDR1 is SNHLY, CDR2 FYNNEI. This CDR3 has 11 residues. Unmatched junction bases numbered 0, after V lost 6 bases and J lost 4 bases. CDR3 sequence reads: CASRGQYEQYF. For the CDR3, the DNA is TGTGCCAGCAGGGGACAGTACGAGCAGTACTTC.

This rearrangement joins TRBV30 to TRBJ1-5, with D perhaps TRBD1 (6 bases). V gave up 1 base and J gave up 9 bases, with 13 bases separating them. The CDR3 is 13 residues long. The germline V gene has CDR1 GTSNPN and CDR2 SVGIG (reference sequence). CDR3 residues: CAWSGQELGPQHF. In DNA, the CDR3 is TGTGCCTGGAGTGGACAGGAATTGGGGCCCCAGCATTTT.

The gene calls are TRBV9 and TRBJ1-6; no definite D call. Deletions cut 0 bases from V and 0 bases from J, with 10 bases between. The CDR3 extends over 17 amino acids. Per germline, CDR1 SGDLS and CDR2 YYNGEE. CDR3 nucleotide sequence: TGTGCCAGCAGCGTAGACCTCAGGAGCTCCTATAATTCACCCCTCCACTTT. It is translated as CASSVDLRSSYNSPLHF. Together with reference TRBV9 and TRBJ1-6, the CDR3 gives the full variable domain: DSGVTQTPKHLITATGQRVTLRCSPRSGDLSVYWYQQSLDQGLQFLIQYYNGEERAKGNILERFSAQQFPDLHSELNLSSLELGDSALYFCASSVDLRSSYNSPLHFGNGTRLTVT.

The DNA of the CDR3 is TGCAGCGTTGCATTCAGGGGCCGTACCTACGAGCAGTACTTC. It translates to CSVAFRGRTYEQYF. The genes are TRBV29-1 and TRBJ2-7; D might be TRBD1 (6 bases). The CDR3 spans 14 residues. V lost 4 bases to trimming and J lost 2 bases, with 15 bases between them. CDR1 and CDR2 from the germline V gene are SQVTM and ANQGSEA.

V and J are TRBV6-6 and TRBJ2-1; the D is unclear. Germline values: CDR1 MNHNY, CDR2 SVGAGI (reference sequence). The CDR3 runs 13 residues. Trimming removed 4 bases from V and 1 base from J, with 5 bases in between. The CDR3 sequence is CASSSYSYNEQFF. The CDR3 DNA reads TGTGCCAGCAGTTCTTATTCCTACAATGAGCAGTTCTTC.

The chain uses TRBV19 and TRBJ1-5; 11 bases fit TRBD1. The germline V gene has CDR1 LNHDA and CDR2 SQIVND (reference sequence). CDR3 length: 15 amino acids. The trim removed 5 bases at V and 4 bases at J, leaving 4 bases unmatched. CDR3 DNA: TGTGCCAGTAGTCCGGGGACAGGGGGGAATCAGCCCCAGCATTTT. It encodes CASSPGTGGNQPQHF.

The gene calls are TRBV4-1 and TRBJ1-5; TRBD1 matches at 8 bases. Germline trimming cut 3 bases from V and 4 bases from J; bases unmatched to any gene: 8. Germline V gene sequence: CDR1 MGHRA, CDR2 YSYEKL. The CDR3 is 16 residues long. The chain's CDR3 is CASSHLRQGRNQPQHF. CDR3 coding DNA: TGCGCCAGCAGCCACCTTAGACAGGGGAGGAATCAGCCCCAGCATTTT.

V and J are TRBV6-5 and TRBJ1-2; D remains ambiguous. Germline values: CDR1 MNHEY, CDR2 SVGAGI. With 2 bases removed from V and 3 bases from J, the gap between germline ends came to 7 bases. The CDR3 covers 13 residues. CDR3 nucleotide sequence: TGTGCCAGCAGTTACACCGCTCACTATGGCTACACCTTC. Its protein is CASSYTAHYGYTF.

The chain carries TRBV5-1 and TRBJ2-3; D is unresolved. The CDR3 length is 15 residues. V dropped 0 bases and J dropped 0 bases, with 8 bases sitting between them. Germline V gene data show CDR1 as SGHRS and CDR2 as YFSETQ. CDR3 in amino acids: CASSLALASTDTQYF. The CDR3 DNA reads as TGCGCCAGCAGCTTGGCGTTGGCTAGCACAGATACGCAGTATTTT.

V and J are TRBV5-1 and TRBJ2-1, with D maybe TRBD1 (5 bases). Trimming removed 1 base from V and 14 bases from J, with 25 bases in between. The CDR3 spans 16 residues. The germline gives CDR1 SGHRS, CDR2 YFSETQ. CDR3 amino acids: CASSLRGGEPPNSKFF. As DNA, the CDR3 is TGCGCCAGCAGCTTGAGGGGCGGCGAGCCACCCAATTCGAAGTTCTTC.

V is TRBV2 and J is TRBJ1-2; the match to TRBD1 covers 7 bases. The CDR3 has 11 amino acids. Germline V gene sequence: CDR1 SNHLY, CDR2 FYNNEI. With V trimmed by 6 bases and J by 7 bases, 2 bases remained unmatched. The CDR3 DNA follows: TGTGCCAGCAGATACAGGGGTGGCTACACCTTC. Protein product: CASRYRGGYTF.

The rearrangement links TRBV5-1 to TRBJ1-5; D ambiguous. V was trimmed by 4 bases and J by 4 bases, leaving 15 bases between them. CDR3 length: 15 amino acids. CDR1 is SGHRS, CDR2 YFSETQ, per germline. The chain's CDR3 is CASSLSGVWNQPQHF. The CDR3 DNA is TGCGCCAGCAGCCTGTCCGGGGTATGGAATCAGCCCCAGCATTTT.

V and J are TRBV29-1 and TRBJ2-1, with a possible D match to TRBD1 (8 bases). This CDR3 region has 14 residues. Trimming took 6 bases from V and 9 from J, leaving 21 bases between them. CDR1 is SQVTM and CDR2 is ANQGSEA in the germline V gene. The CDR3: CSVDHRGGRGEQFF. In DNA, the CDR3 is TGCAGCGTCGACCACAGGGGGGGACGTGGTGAGCAGTTCTTC.